This T cell receptor beta chain was captured by sequencing in a study of blood T cell repertoires in COVID-19. In the study overall: Specimens from acute and convalescent COVID-19 originated in the United States, Italy and Spain. The analysed material was cDNA or gDNA that came from T cells, B-cell-depleted T cells, or PBMCs.

Seattle patients were enrolled during active infection and followed longitudinally. Assay: immunoSEQ multiplex PCR; the TCRdb copy retains only in-frame clones and omits some. Of some 240,000 clones listed, approximately 85% are singletons. This clone was counted only a few times. This CDR3 region has 14 residues. The ends lost 6 bases at V and 6 bases at J; junction bases unmatched: 4. Germline CDR1 and CDR2: SGHVS and FQNEAQ. What was sequenced was peripheral blood. The receptor's source is a woman in her 70s with COVID-19, enrolled during active disease. V is TRBV7-8 and J is TRBJ1-6; 8 bases align to TRBD1. Here the CDR3 reads CASRRTGLNSPLHF. The DNA of the CDR3 is TGTGCCAGCAGGCGGACAGGGCTTAATTCACCCCTCCACTTT.